What follows are 13 T cell receptor beta chains derived from one specimen sequenced in a study of cytomegalovirus exposure and HLA in healthy donors. A multiplex PCR was run with 60 Vbeta primers and 13 Jbeta primers. The method was immunoSEQ multiplex PCR; TCRdb's version includes in-frame clones alone and lacks a portion of them. The sample holds around 100,000 clones, around 81% seen once. The sequenced sample was PBMCs. The source of these receptors is a man aged 40-50 years in good health and CMV-seropositive.

The J gene is TRBJ2-1, the V gene TRBV28; D possibly corresponds to TRBD2 (6 bases). The V gene's germline CDR1 is MDHEN and CDR2 SYDVKM. Deletions cut 7 bases from V and 6 bases from J, with 19 bases between. The CDR3 sequence is 15 residues long. The CDR3 nucleotides are TGTGCCAGCATTCAACTAGCTAGCCTTGGCAATGAGCAGTTCTTC. Translated, it gives CASIQLASLGNEQFF.

The rearrangement links TRBV11-2 to TRBJ1-2, with 9 positions matching TRBD1. The length of the CDR3 is 15 residues. CDR1 SGHAT and CDR2 FQNNGV come from the germline V gene. The junction had 6 bases not matched to a gene; V was cut back by 2 bases and J by 5 bases. In DNA form, the CDR3 reads TGTGCCAGCAGCTTAACCGATGGGACAGGGTATGGCTACACCTTC. Amino acids: CASSLTDGTGYGYTF.

J is TRBJ2-7 and V is TRBV6-5; 9 nucleotides align to TRBD2. The CDR3 contains 15 residues. V was clipped by 5 bases and J by 1 base; unmatched bases: 6. The germline V gene encodes CDR1 MNHEY and CDR2 SVGAGI. CDR3: CASSLSGSASYEQYF. CDR3 DNA: TGTGCCAGCAGTCTTAGCGGGAGTGCATCCTACGAGCAGTACTTC.

The genes are TRBV19 and TRBJ1-5; 9 nucleotides align to TRBD1. V shed 3 bases and J 6 bases; nucleotides not matched to a gene: 6. Germline V lookup: CDR1 LNHDA, CDR2 SQIVND (reference sequence). The CDR3 is made up of 15 amino acids. This CDR3 is CASSIGQGRAQPQHF. The CDR3 DNA reads as TGTGCCAGTAGTATCGGACAGGGGAGGGCTCAGCCCCAGCATTTT.

This sequence joins TRBV7-9 and TRBJ2-7; 12 bases are shared with TRBD2. V dropped 3 bases and J dropped 4; count of bases not matched to a gene: 1. Germline assignment: CDR1 SEHNR and CDR2 FQNEAQ (reference sequence). The CDR3 has 14 amino acids. This chain's CDR3 is CASSFGTSGYEQYF. DNA of the CDR3: TGTGCCAGCAGCTTCGGGACTAGCGGGTACGAGCAGTACTTC.

The rearrangement links TRBV7-9 to TRBJ1-5; tentative D call: TRBD1 (5 bases). Germline lookup yields CDR1 SEHNR and CDR2 FQNEAQ (reference sequence). The V gene lost 5 bases and the J gene lost 2 bases, with 10 bases spanning the gap. The CDR3 is 14 amino acids. In DNA, the CDR3 is TGTGCCAGCAGCCCGCGGGGCGGCAATCAGCCCCAGCATTTT. This encodes CASSPRGGNQPQHF.

There are a few counts of this clone. J is TRBJ2-7 and V is TRBV5-5; TRBD2 agrees at 7 bases. Germline loops: CDR1 SGHKS, CDR2 YYEKEE (reference sequence). This CDR3 contains 14 residues. V lost 2 bases, J lost 4 bases, and 6 bases stayed unmatched. CDR3 residues: CASSFTGTIYEQYF. Here the CDR3 DNA reads TGTGCCAGCAGCTTCACCGGGACTATTTACGAGCAGTACTTC.

The V and J genes are TRBV11-2 and TRBJ1-1; D is unclear. The CDR3 sequence is 14 residues long. Germline V lookup: CDR1 SGHAT, CDR2 FQNNGV. V lost 4 bases to trimming and J lost 6 bases, with 15 bases between them. The CDR3 DNA reads TGTGCCAGCAGCTCCCAAACAAGGAGGGCTGAAGCTTTCTTT. Protein: CASSSQTRRAEAFF.

Comments on this clone: The same CDR3 also results from other DNA sequences found in this sample. The rearrangement uses TRBV30 and TRBJ1-1; no clear D. The CDR3 contains 13 residues. Trimming stripped 0 bases from V and 5 bases from J, with 10 bases between. Germline V gives CDR1 GTSNPN, CDR2 SVGIG (reference sequence). The CDR3 DNA follows: TGTGCCTGGAGTGTACGGGGAAATACTGAAGCTTTCTTT. The encoded protein is CAWSVRGNTEAFF.

The chain employs TRBV5-1 and TRBJ1-6; D gene uncertain. The CDR3 sequence is 16 residues long. Trimming removed 0 bases from V and 8 bases from J, with 15 bases in between. Germline CDR1 and CDR2: SGHRS and YFSETQ. This CDR3 is CASSLGLGEQYSPLHF. CDR3 nucleotides: TGCGCCAGCAGCTTGGGACTCGGGGAGCAGTATTCACCCCTCCACTTT.

The J gene is TRBJ1-5, the V gene TRBV2, with a weak D call TRBD1 (6 bases). Germline CDR1 SNHLY, CDR2 FYNNEI. Trimming removed 9 bases from V and 2 bases from J, with 17 bases in between. The length of the CDR3 is 15 residues. This CDR3 reads CASQEGGQGNQPQHF. CDR3 nucleotides: TGTGCCAGTCAAGAAGGGGGACAAGGCAATCAGCCCCAGCATTTT.

The chain recombines TRBV15 with TRBJ2-6, with 7 bases identical to TRBD1. The V segment lost 2 bases and the J segment 3 bases; nucleotides outside the gene matches: 10. The CDR3 covers 18 residues. Germline assignment: CDR1 LNHNV and CDR2 YYDKDF (reference sequence). The CDR3 region is CATSRPGGPQGGANVLTF. CDR3 bases: TGTGCCACCAGCAGACCAGGGGGACCTCAAGGTGGGGCCAACGTCCTGACTTTC.

J is TRBJ2-2 and V is TRBV28; D might be TRBD2 (5 bases). Looked up from germline, CDR1 is MDHEN and CDR2 is SYDVKM. V was pared by 1 base and J by 0 bases, with 6 bases between. CDR3 size: 15 residues. CDR3 DNA: TGTGCCAGCAGTTTATACGGGACGAACACCGGGGAGCTGTTTTTT. It codes for CASSLYGTNTGELFF.